The table lists the clone carrying this T cell receptor (beta chain) with many counts. Its cognate antigen is unknown. The germline CDR1 and CDR2 sequences are SGHDT and YYEEEE. This CDR3 contains 15 residues. V gave up 0 bases and J gave up 3 bases, with 9 bases separating them. In a multiplex PCR, 32 V and 13 J primers amplified TCR beta CDR3. TCRdb processed the multiplex PCR reads anew with MiXCR; each CDR3 protein has one entry. Among roughly 3,300 distinct CDR3 sequences, roughly 15% were seen once, and the ten largest hold 15% to 20%. The template for each sample was 500 to 700 ng of genomic DNA, which had been extracted from bulk tumor tissue. Every primary tumor yielded several biopsies, spaced far apart, that were taken during surgery. Surgery that was curative in intent was performed on patients with untreated, newly diagnosed non-small cell lung cancer. The data are from a study of immune heterogeneity within non-small cell lung tumors. Whole-study context: Of the tumors, 4 were squamous cell, about ten non-squamous, and 1 not otherwise specified. Overall study findings and caveats: T-cell receptor beta clonotypes at high frequency differed largely between individual patients.

The V call is TRBV5-6, the J call TRBJ1-4; the D is unclear. Sequencing used lung tumor tissue. This clonotype was obtained from a man aged 45 to 65 with non-small cell lung cancer. The CDR3 bases are TGTGCCAGCAGCTTGGTGCCGGGGTCTAATGAAAAACTGTTTTTT. Translated: CASSLVPGSNEKLFF.